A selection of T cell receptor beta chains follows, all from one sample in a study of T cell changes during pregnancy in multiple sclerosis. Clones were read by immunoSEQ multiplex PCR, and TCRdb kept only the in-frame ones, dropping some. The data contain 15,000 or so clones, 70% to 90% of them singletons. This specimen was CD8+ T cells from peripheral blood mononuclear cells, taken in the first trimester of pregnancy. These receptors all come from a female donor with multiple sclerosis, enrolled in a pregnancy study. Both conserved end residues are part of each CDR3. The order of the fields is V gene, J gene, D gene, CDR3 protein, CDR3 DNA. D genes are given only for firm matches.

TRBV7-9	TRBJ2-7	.	CASSPRGYEQYF	TGTGCCAGCAGCCCCCGCGGGTACGAGCAGTACTTC
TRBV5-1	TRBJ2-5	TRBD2	CASSQGLAGDTGETQYF	TGCGCCAGCAGCCAGGGACTAGCGGGAGATACAGGAGAGACCCAGTACTTC
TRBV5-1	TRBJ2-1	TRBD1	CASSSPGQGIYEQFF	TGCGCCAGCAGCTCGCCGGGACAGGGCATCTATGAGCAGTTCTTC
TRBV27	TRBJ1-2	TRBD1	CASRPRKSGQDGCYTF	TGTGCCAGCAGACCTAGGAAGTCGGGACAGGACGGGTGCTACACCTTC
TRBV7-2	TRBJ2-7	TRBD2	CASSALAASSYEQYF	TGTGCCAGCAGCGCACTAGCGGCCAGCTCCTACGAGCAGTACTTC
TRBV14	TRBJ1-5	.	CASSQGGEGQPQHF	TGTGCCAGCAGCCAGGGGGGGGAAGGTCAGCCCCAGCATTTT
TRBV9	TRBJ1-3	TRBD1	CASSLSGWGQAEGGNTIYF	TGTGCCAGCAGCCTCTCCGGTTGGGGACAGGCGGAAGGTGGAAACACCATATATTTT
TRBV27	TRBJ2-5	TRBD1	CASSFGQAGETQYF	TGTGCCAGCAGTTTCGGACAGGCTGGGGAGACCCAGTACTTC
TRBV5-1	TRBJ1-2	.	CASSPSPTETNYGYTF	TGCGCCAGCAGCCCTAGCCCGACGGAAACTAACTATGGCTACACCTTC
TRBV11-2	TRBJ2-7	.	CASSPRGITYEQYF	TGTGCCAGCAGCCCCCGGGGGATCACCTACGAGCAGTACTTC
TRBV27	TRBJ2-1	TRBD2	CASSLLAGVYNEQFF	TGTGCCAGCAGTTTGCTAGCGGGAGTGTACAATGAGCAGTTCTTC
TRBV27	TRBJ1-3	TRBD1	CASSRTGGFGNTIYF	TGTGCCAGCAGCCGGACAGGGGGCTTTGGAAACACCATATATTTT
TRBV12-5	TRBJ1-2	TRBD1	CASGPGQDHNYGYTF	TGTGCTAGTGGGCCCGGACAGGACCATAACTATGGCTACACCTTC
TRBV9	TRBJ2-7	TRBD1	CASSPRTGTGIDEQYF	TGTGCCAGCAGCCCCAGAACCGGGACAGGTATCGACGAGCAGTACTTC
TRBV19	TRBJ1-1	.	CASKGVTEAFF	TGTGCCAGTAAGGGGGTTACTGAAGCTTTCTTT
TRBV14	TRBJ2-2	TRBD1	CASSHWDRVVRGTGELFF	TGTGCCAGCAGCCACTGGGACAGGGTGGTCCGCGGCACCGGGGAGCTGTTTTTT
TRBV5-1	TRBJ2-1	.	CASRPQGDGEQFF	TGCGCCAGCAGGCCTCAAGGAGATGGGGAGCAGTTCTTC
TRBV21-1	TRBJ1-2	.	CASILSYTF	TGTGCCAGCATCTTAAGCTACACCTTC
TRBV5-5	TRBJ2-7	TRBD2	CASSLGLGDEQYF	TGTGCCAGCAGCCTTGGACTAGGCGACGAGCAGTACTTC
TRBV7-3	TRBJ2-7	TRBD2	CASSLSGGPSHEQYF	TGTGCCAGCAGCCTTAGCGGGGGGCCGTCCCACGAGCAGTACTTC
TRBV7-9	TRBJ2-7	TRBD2	CASSQPAGGPFYEQYF	TGTGCCAGCAGTCAACCAGCGGGGGGGCCTTTCTACGAGCAGTACTTC
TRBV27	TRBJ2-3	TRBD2	CASSLLGLAGYTDTQYF	TGTGCCAGCAGTTTGCTGGGACTAGCGGGGTACACAGATACGCAGTATTTT